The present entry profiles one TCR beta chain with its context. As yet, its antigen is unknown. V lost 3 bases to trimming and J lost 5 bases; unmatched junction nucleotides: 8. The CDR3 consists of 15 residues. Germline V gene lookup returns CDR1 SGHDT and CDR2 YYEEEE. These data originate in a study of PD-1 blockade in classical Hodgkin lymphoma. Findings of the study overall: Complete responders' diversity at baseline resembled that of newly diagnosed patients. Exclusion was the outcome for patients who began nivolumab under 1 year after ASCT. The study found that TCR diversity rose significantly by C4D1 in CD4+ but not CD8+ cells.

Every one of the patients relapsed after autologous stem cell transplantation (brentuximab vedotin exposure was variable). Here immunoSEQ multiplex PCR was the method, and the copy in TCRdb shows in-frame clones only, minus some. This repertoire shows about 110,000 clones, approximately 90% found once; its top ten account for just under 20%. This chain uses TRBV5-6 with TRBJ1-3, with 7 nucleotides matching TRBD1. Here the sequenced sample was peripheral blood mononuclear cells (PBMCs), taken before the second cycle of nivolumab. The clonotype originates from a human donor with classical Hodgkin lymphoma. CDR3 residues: CASSSVQGIRNTIYF. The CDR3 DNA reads TGTGCCAGCAGCTCGGTACAGGGGATCAGAAACACCATATATTTT. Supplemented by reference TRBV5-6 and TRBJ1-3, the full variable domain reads DAGVTQSPTHLIKTRGQQVTLRCSPKSGHDTVSWYQQALGQGPQFIFQYYEEEERQRGNFPDRFSGHQFPNYSSELNVNALLLGDSALYLCASSSVQGIRNTIYFGEGSWLTVV.